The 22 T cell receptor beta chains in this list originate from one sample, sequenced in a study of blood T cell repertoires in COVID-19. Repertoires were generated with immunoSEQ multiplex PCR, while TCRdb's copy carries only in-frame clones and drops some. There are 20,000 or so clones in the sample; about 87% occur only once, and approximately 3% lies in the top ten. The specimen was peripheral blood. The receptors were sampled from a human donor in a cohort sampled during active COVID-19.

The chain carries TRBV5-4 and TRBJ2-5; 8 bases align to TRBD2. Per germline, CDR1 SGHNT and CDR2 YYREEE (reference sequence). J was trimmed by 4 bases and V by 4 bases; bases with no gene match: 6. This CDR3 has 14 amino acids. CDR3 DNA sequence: TGTGCCAGCAGCCCAGGACTAGCAGGAGAGACCCAGTACTTC. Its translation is CASSPGLAGETQYF.

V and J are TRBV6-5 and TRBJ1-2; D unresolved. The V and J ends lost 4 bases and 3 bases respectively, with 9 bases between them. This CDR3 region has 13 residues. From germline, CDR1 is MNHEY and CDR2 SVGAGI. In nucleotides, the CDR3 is TGTGCCAGCAGTTCCGAGGTGCACTATGGCTACACCTTC. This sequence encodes CASSSEVHYGYTF.

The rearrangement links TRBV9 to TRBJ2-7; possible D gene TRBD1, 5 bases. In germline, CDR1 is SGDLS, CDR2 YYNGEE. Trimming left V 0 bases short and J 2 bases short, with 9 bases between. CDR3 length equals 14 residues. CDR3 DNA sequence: TGTGCCAGCAGCGTAGGGCAGGGAACCTACGAGCAGTACTTC. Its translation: CASSVGQGTYEQYF.

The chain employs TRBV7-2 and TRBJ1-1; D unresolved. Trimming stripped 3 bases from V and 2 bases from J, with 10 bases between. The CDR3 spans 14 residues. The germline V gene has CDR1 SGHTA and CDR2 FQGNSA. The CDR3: CASSFSGSNTEAFF. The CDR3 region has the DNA TGTGCCAGCAGCTTTTCCGGGAGTAACACTGAAGCTTTCTTT.

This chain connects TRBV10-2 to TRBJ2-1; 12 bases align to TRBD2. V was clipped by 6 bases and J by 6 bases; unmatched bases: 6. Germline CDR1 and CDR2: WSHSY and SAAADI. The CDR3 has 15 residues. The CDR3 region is CASRPLAGGFNEQFF. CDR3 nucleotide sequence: TGCGCCAGCAGACCACTAGCGGGAGGTTTCAATGAGCAGTTCTTC.

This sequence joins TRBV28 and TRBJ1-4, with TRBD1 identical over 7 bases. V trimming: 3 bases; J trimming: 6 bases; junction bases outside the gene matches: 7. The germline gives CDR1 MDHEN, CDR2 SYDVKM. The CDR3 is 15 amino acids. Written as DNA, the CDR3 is TGTGCCAGCAGTTTGGACGGAGGGGGCTATGAAAAACTGTTTTTT. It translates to CASSLDGGGYEKLFF.

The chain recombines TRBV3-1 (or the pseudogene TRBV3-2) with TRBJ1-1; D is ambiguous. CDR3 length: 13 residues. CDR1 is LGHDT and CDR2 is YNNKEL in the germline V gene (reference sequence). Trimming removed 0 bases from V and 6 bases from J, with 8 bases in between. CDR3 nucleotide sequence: TGTGCCAGCAGCCAAGACGGGAGGTCTGAAGCTTTCTTT. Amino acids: CASSQDGRSEAFF.

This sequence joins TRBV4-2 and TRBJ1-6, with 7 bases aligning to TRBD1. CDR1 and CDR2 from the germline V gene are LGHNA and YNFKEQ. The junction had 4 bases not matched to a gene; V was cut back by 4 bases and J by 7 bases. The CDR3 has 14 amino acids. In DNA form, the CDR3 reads TGTGCCAGCAGCCCAGCCAGGGGGAATTCACCCCTCCACTTT. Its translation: CASSPARGNSPLHF.

The CDR3 loop is CASSIHGTDSNQPQHF. As DNA, the CDR3 is TGTGCCAGTAGTATCCACGGGACTGATAGCAATCAGCCCCAGCATTTT. This chain connects TRBV19 to TRBJ1-5; D possibly corresponds to TRBD1 (5 bases). CDR1 is LNHDA, CDR2 SQIVND, per germline (reference sequence). This CDR3 has 16 amino acids. Trimming removed 3 bases at V and 0 bases at J, with 12 bases between.

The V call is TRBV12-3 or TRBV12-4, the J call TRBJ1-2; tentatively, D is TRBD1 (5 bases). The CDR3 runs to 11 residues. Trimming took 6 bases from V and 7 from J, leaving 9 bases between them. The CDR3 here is CASRLTGGYTF. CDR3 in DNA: TGTGCCAGCAGGCTAACAGGTGGCTACACCTTC.

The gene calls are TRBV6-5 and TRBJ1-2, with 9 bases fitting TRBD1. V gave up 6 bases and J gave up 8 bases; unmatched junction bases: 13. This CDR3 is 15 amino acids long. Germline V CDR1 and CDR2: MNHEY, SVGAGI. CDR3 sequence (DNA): TGTGCCAGCAGGCCGCCGGGACAGGGAGCTCGGGGCTACACCTTC. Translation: CASRPPGQGARGYTF.

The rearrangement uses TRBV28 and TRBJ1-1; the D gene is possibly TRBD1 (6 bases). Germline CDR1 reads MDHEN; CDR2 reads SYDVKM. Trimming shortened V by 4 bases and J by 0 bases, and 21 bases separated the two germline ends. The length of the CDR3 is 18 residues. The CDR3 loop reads CASSSLQGETILNTEAFF. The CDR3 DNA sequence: TGTGCCAGCAGTTCCTTACAGGGTGAGACTATTTTGAACACTGAAGCTTTCTTT.

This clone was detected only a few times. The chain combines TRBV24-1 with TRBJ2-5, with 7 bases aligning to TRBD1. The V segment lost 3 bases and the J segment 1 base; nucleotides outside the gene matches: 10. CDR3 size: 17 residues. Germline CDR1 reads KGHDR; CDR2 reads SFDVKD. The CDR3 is CATSDVDREVGQETQYF. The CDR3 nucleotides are TGTGCCACCAGTGATGTAGACAGGGAAGTGGGCCAAGAGACCCAGTACTTC.

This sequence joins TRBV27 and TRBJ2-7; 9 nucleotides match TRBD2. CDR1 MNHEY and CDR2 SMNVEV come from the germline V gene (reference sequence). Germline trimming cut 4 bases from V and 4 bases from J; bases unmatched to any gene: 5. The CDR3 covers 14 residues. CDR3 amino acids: CASSYRREGYEQYF. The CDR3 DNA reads TGTGCCAGCAGTTACCGGCGGGAGGGTTACGAGCAGTACTTC.

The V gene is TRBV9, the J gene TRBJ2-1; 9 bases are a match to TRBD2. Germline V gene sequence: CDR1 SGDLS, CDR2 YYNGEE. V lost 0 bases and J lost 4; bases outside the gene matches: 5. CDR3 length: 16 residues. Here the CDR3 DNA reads TGTGCCAGCAGCGTAGAAGGGACTAGCCTTTACAATGAGCAGTTCTTC. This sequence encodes CASSVEGTSLYNEQFF.

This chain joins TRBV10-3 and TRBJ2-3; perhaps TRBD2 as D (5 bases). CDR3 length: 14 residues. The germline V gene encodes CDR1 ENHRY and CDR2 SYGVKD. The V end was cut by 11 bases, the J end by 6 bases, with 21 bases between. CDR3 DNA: TGTGCCGCTTACTCCGGGGTGTTGGCGGATACGCAGTATTTT. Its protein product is CAAYSGVLADTQYF.

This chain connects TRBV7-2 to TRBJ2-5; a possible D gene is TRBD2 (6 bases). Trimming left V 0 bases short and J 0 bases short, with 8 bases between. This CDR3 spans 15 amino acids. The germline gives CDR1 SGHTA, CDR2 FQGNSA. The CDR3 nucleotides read TGTGCCAGCAGCTTAGCCCGGGGGTACCAAGAGACCCAGTACTTC. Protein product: CASSLARGYQETQYF.

The CDR3 nucleotides are TGTGCCAGCTCACCGTCGCAGGGGCCCTACGAGCAGTACTTC. Its protein is CASSPSQGPYEQYF. V usage is TRBV18 and J usage is TRBJ2-7; D is perhaps TRBD1 (6 bases). This CDR3 is 14 amino acids long. Germline lookup yields CDR1 KGHSH and CDR2 LQKENI. Trimming left V 3 bases short and J 2 bases short, with 11 bases between.

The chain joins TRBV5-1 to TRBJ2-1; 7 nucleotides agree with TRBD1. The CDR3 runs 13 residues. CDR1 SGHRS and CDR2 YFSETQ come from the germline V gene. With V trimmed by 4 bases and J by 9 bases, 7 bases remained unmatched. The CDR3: CASSIQGLTEQFF. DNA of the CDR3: TGCGCCAGCAGCATACAGGGGCTCACTGAGCAGTTCTTC.

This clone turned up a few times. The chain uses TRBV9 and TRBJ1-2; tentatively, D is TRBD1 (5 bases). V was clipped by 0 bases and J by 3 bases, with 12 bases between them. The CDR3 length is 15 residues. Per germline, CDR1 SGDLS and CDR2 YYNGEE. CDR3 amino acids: CASSVEVGGYYGYTF. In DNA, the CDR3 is TGTGCCAGCAGCGTAGAAGTGGGGGGGTACTATGGCTACACCTTC. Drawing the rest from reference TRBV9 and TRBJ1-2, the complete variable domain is DSGVTQTPKHLITATGQRVTLRCSPRSGDLSVYWYQQSLDQGLQFLIQYYNGEERAKGNILERFSAQQFPDLHSELNLSSLELGDSALYFCASSVEVGGYYGYTFGSGTRLTVV.

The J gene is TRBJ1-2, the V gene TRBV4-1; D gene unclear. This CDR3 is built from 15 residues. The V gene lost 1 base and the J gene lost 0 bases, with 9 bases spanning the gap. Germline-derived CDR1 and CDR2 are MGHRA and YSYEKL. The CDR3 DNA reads TGCGCCAGCAGCCAAGTTGTGGGCGCTAACTATGGCTACACCTTC. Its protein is CASSQVVGANYGYTF.

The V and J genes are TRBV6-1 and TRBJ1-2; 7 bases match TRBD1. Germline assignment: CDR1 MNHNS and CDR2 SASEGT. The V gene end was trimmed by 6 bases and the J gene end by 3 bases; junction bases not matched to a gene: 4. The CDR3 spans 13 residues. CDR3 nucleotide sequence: TGTGCCAGCAGCAGAACAGGGGACTATGGCTACACCTTC. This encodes CASSRTGDYGYTF.